This passage covers 9 T cell receptor beta chains from one sample sequenced in a study of follicular helper T cells after annual influenza vaccination. Data came from immunoSEQ multiplex PCR; TCRdb stores just in-frame clones and leaves some out. Among 10,000 or so clones listed, about 80% were seen once. The time point: 2014-2015 season, pre-vaccination. The sample was CXCR5- memory CD4+ T cells sorted from blood, taken on the day of influenza vaccination. These receptors were collected from an adult who received the influenza vaccine.

In DNA, the CDR3 is TGTGCCAGCAGTCTTGTTATACAGGGGACCGGAAACACCATATATTTT. It encodes CASSLVIQGTGNTIYF. V is TRBV28 and J is TRBJ1-3; 7 bases align to TRBD1. The CDR3 has 16 amino acids. Unmatched junction bases numbered 11, after V lost 5 bases and J lost 4 bases. CDR1 and CDR2 (germline): MDHEN, SYDVKM.

V gene TRBV6-1 combines with J gene TRBJ2-7; D is uncertain. Between the trimmed V and J ends, which lost 6 bases and 0 bases, there was a span of 9 bases. This CDR3 is 13 amino acids long. The germline CDR1 and CDR2 sequences are MNHNS and SASEGT. CDR3 coding DNA: TGTGCCAGCAGCCCGGTCACCTCCTACGAGCAGTACTTC. This codes for CASSPVTSYEQYF.

The V gene is TRBV19, the J gene TRBJ1-5; weak D call: TRBD1 (5 bases). This CDR3 is built from 15 residues. Trimming pared 5 bases from V and 7 bases from J, leaving 18 bases between. Per the germline V gene, CDR1 is LNHDA and CDR2 is SQIVND (reference sequence). CDR3 DNA sequence: TGTGCCAGTAGTCAATCGAAGGGGAATAGGCAGCCCCAGCATTTT. Translated: CASSQSKGNRQPQHF.

The V gene is TRBV30, the J gene TRBJ1-5; no definite D call. CDR1 and CDR2 from the germline V gene are GTSNPN and SVGIG (reference sequence). Between the trimmed V and J ends, which lost 0 bases and 4 bases, there was a span of 13 bases. The CDR3 spans 15 residues. CDR3 bases: TGTGCCTGGAGTGTTAGGACGGCGAAGAATCAGCCCCAGCATTTT. Translation: CAWSVRTAKNQPQHF.

This clone was recorded only once. The V and J genes are TRBV6-5 and TRBJ1-1, with 7 nucleotides matching TRBD1. The CDR3 has 13 residues. The trim removed 6 bases at V and 11 bases at J, leaving 12 bases unmatched. The V gene's germline CDR1 is MNHEY and CDR2 SVGAGI. This CDR3 is CASRLLQGPRAFF. CDR3 DNA: TGTGCCAGCAGGCTTCTACAGGGGCCACGGGCTTTCTTT.

This clone is a singleton in its sample. This chain connects TRBV5-1 to TRBJ2-2; TRBD1 matches at 11 bases. CDR1 is SGHRS and CDR2 is YFSETQ in the germline V gene. The CDR3 is made up of 18 amino acids. V trimming: 2 bases; J trimming: 1 base; junction bases outside the gene matches: 7. This CDR3 reads CASSFGQGAALNTGELFF. CDR3 nucleotides: TGCGCCAGCAGCTTTGGACAGGGGGCTGCTTTGAACACCGGGGAGCTGTTTTTT.

J is TRBJ2-3 and V is TRBV7-2; D not resolved. Germline CDR1 is SGHTA and CDR2 is FQGNSA. Trimming left V 5 bases short and J 0 bases short, with 6 bases between. The CDR3 covers 13 residues. In DNA form, the CDR3 reads TGTGCCAGCAGCCGCCCTAGCACAGATACGCAGTATTTT. It encodes CASSRPSTDTQYF.

The V call is TRBV11-2, the J call TRBJ2-1; D is uncertain. Germline V CDR1 and CDR2: SGHAT, FQNNGV. Trimming pared 2 bases from V and 7 bases from J, leaving 6 bases between. The CDR3 extends over 12 amino acids. The CDR3 protein is CASSLNRNEQFF. Written as DNA, the CDR3 is TGTGCCAGCAGCTTAAATAGGAATGAGCAGTTCTTC. Based on the CDR3 plus reference TRBV11-2 and TRBJ2-1, the full variable domain is EAGVAQSPRYKIIEKRQSVAFWCNPISGHATLYWYQQILGQGPKLLIQFQNNGVVDDSQLPKDRFSAERLKGVDSTLKIQPAKLEDSAVYLCASSLNRNEQFFGPGTRLTVL.

There are a few counts of this clone. The chain has TRBV5-1 and TRBJ2-5; D perhaps matches TRBD2 (6 bases). The V gene's germline CDR1 is SGHRS and CDR2 YFSETQ. This CDR3 has 16 residues. The V gene lost 0 bases and the J gene lost 4 bases, with 16 bases spanning the gap. CDR3 coding DNA: TGCGCCAGCAGCTTGGCGGTGAACGTGGGGGGAGAGACCCAGTACTTC. It encodes CASSLAVNVGGETQYF.